Each of the 10 T cell receptor beta chains below was sequenced from the same sample in a study of T cell changes during pregnancy in multiple sclerosis. Repertoires were generated with immunoSEQ multiplex PCR, while TCRdb's copy carries only in-frame clones and drops some. Of 40,000 to 60,000 clones listed, around 94% were seen once; the top ten hold less than 0.4%. Source: CD4+ T cells from peripheral blood mononuclear cells, taken in the third trimester of pregnancy. The receptors shown here come from a female donor with multiple sclerosis, enrolled in a pregnancy study.

The J gene is TRBJ1-5, the V gene TRBV2; D remains ambiguous. The CDR3 runs 15 residues. V lost 6 bases to trimming and J lost 1 base, with 13 bases between them. CDR1 and CDR2 (germline): SNHLY, FYNNEI. In DNA form, the CDR3 reads TGTGCCAGCAGAGAGTTTATCTTGAGCAATCAGCCCCAGCATTTT. Translation: CASREFILSNQPQHF.

The chain carries TRBV9 and TRBJ2-5; 8 bases agree with TRBD2. Per the germline V gene, CDR1 is SGDLS and CDR2 is YYNGEE. The CDR3 is 15 amino acids. V was clipped by 2 bases and J by 5 bases; unmatched bases: 8. The CDR3 nucleotides are TGTGCCAGCAGCGTCTCCGGGACTAGGCGGGAGACCCAGTACTTC. This codes for CASSVSGTRRETQYF.

CDR3 region: CASSQVLIRDEQYF. CDR3 coding DNA: TGCGCCAGCAGCCAAGTGTTGATCCGGGACGAGCAGTACTTC. The chain carries TRBV4-1 and TRBJ2-7; no clear D gene. Germline CDR1 and CDR2: MGHRA and YSYEKL. The V end lost 1 base, the J end lost 5 bases, and 12 bases lay between the germline ends. The CDR3 runs to 14 residues.

This chain links TRBV28 with TRBJ1-3; D gene unclear. CDR3 length: 12 residues. The germline CDR1 and CDR2 sequences are MDHEN and SYDVKM. The V and J ends lost 3 bases and 4 bases respectively, with 4 bases between them. CDR3 in amino acids: CASSFRGNTIYF. In DNA form, the CDR3 reads TGTGCCAGCAGTTTCCGGGGAAACACCATATATTTT.

V gene TRBV2 combines with J gene TRBJ2-1; 8 bases agree with TRBD2. The junction had 3 bases not matched to a gene; V was cut back by 7 bases and J by 7 bases. In germline, CDR1 is SNHLY, CDR2 FYNNEI. There are 12 residues in the CDR3. CDR3 amino acids: CASNRGGNEQFF. The DNA of the CDR3 is TGTGCCAGCAATCGGGGGGGTAATGAGCAGTTCTTC. Drawing the rest from reference TRBV2 and TRBJ2-1, the complete variable domain is EPEVTQTPSHQVTQMGQEVILRCVPISNHLYFYWYRQILGQKVEFLVSFYNNEISEKSEIFDDQFSVERPDGSNFTLKIRSTKLEDSAMYFCASNRGGNEQFFGPGTRLTVL.

The CDR3 DNA is TGTGCCAGCAGCTTGGGCGGGAGGGCCCACAATGAGCAGTTCTTC. Its translation is CASSLGGRAHNEQFF. This chain joins TRBV11-3 and TRBJ2-1; TRBD2 agrees at 9 bases. V was clipped by 3 bases and J by 5 bases; unmatched bases: 5. Germline V gives CDR1 SGHNT, CDR2 YENEEA. CDR3 length: 15 residues.

The rearrangement links TRBV5-6 to TRBJ2-3; 7 positions agree with TRBD1. The CDR3 totals 15 residues. The germline gives CDR1 SGHDT, CDR2 YYEEEE. Trimming cost V 2 bases and J 1 base; bases outside gene matches: 4. CDR3 loop: CASSLSGTGTDTQYF. DNA of the CDR3: TGTGCCAGCAGCTTATCGGGGACAGGCACAGATACGCAGTATTTT.

J is TRBJ1-6 and V is TRBV30; the D is unclear. Looked up from germline, CDR1 is GTSNPN and CDR2 is SVGIG (reference sequence). Trimming cost V 0 bases and J 0 bases, with 6 bases left between them. There are 15 residues in the CDR3. CDR3 coding DNA: TGTGCCTGGAGTGTAGAGGCCTCCTATAATTCACCCCTCCACTTT. This translates into CAWSVEASYNSPLHF.

V and J are TRBV18 and TRBJ2-1; possible D gene TRBD2, 6 bases. Germline V gene data show CDR1 as KGHSH and CDR2 as LQKENI. Trimming left V 1 base short and J 0 bases short, with 7 bases between. The CDR3 is made up of 15 amino acids. The CDR3 protein is CASSPLSGSYNEQFF. The DNA for the CDR3 is TGTGCCAGCTCACCACTTAGCGGCTCCTACAATGAGCAGTTCTTC.

At least ten counts were recorded for this clone. The V and J genes are TRBV2 and TRBJ1-6; 9 bases align to TRBD1. V shed 0 bases, J shed 7 bases, and the junction held 1 base outside the gene matches. CDR1 and CDR2 from the germline V gene are SNHLY and FYNNEI. The CDR3 length is 15 residues. As DNA, the CDR3 is TGTGCCAGCAGTGAAGCCGGGACAGGGAATTCACCCCTCCACTTT. Its translation is CASSEAGTGNSPLHF.